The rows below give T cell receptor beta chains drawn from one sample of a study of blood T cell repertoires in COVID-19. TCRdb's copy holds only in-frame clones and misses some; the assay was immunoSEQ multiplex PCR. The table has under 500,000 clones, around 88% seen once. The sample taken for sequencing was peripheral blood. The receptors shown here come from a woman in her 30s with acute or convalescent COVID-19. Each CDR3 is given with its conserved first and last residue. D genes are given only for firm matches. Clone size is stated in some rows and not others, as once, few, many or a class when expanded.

cdr3_nt: TGTGCCAGCAGCTTGAGACCGGGACAGGGATCTACCGGGGAGCTGTTTTTT
cdr3_aa: CASSLRPGQGSTGELFF
d_call: TRBD1
clone_size: -
j_call: TRBJ2-2
v_call: TRBV7-6
cdr3_length: 17

cdr3_nt: TGTGCCAGCAGCGACTGGAAGGGGAATACGCAGTATTTT
cdr3_aa: CASSDWKGNTQYF
d_call: -
clone_size: -
j_call: TRBJ2-3
v_call: TRBV5-6
cdr3_length: 13

cdr3_nt: TGTGCCAGCAGCATTGACAGGGCCTACAATGAGCAGTTCTTC
cdr3_aa: CASSIDRAYNEQFF
d_call: TRBD1
clone_size: -
j_call: TRBJ2-1
v_call: TRBV5-4
cdr3_length: 14

cdr3_nt: TGTGCCAGCAGCTCGACAGGGAATTACGAGCAGTACTTC
cdr3_aa: CASSSTGNYEQYF
d_call: TRBD1
clone_size: -
j_call: TRBJ2-7
v_call: TRBV11-2
cdr3_length: 13

cdr3_nt: TGTGCCAGCCGCAAACAGGGGGCCCACACCATATATTTT
cdr3_aa: CASRKQGAHTIYF
d_call: TRBD1
clone_size: few
j_call: TRBJ1-3
v_call: TRBV3-1/TRBV3-2
cdr3_length: 13

cdr3_nt: TGTGCCAGCAGCTTAACAGGGGAGTTTTCCTACAATGAGCAGTTCTTC
cdr3_aa: CASSLTGEFSYNEQFF
d_call: TRBD1
clone_size: -
j_call: TRBJ2-1
v_call: TRBV5-5
cdr3_length: 16

cdr3_nt: TGTGCCAGCAGTGAATTCGGGACAGGGGTTCAGCCCCAGCATTTT
cdr3_aa: CASSEFGTGVQPQHF
d_call: TRBD1
clone_size: -
j_call: TRBJ1-5
v_call: TRBV6-1
cdr3_length: 15

cdr3_nt: TGCGCCAGCAGCTTGGAAGGGGCTTCCGACTATGGCTACACCTTC
cdr3_aa: CASSLEGASDYGYTF
d_call: -
clone_size: -
j_call: TRBJ1-2
v_call: TRBV5-1
cdr3_length: 15

cdr3_nt: TGTGCCAGCTCACCGCAAGGGAGCTCTGGAAACACCATATATTTT
cdr3_aa: CASSPQGSSGNTIYF
d_call: -
clone_size: -
j_call: TRBJ1-3
v_call: TRBV18
cdr3_length: 15

cdr3_nt: TGTGCCAGTAGTGTCATCACAGGGGGCCTCTATGGCTACACCTTC
cdr3_aa: CASSVITGGLYGYTF
d_call: TRBD1
clone_size: -
j_call: TRBJ1-2
v_call: TRBV19
cdr3_length: 15

cdr3_nt: TGTGCCAGCACCCGTGGAAAGGGGGTTCAGCCCCAGCATTTT
cdr3_aa: CASTRGKGVQPQHF
d_call: -
clone_size: -
j_call: TRBJ1-5
v_call: TRBV6-5
cdr3_length: 14

cdr3_nt: TGTGCCAGCAGCGGACGACAGGGGGCCCCACGGGGTGAAAAACTGTTTTTT
cdr3_aa: CASSGRQGAPRGEKLFF
d_call: TRBD1
clone_size: -
j_call: TRBJ1-4
v_call: TRBV7-9
cdr3_length: 17

cdr3_nt: TGTGCCTGGAGTGTACGTCAGGGCGAGCAGTTCTTC
cdr3_aa: CAWSVRQGEQFF
d_call: -
clone_size: -
j_call: TRBJ2-1
v_call: TRBV30
cdr3_length: 12

cdr3_nt: TGTGCCAGCAGTCCCACAGGGGGCAACACTGAAGCTTTCTTT
cdr3_aa: CASSPTGGNTEAFF
d_call: TRBD1
clone_size: -
j_call: TRBJ1-1
v_call: TRBV28
cdr3_length: 14

cdr3_nt: TGTGCCAGTATGGAGACAGGGGGCCATGGCTACACCTTC
cdr3_aa: CASMETGGHGYTF
d_call: TRBD1
clone_size: -
j_call: TRBJ1-2
v_call: TRBV19
cdr3_length: 13

cdr3_nt: TGTGCCAGCAGCTTATCCTCCTCCGCGCAGAACACCGGGGAGCTGTTTTTT
cdr3_aa: CASSLSSSAQNTGELFF
d_call: -
clone_size: -
j_call: TRBJ2-2
v_call: TRBV7-9
cdr3_length: 17

cdr3_nt: TGCGCCAGCAGCACGGGACAGGCTGAAAATTCACCCCTCCACTTT
cdr3_aa: CASSTGQAENSPLHF
d_call: TRBD1
clone_size: -
j_call: TRBJ1-6
v_call: TRBV5-1
cdr3_length: 15

cdr3_nt: TGTGCCAGCAGTACACCGGGACAGGGGGCGCGGGGAGGTAATTCACCCCTCCACTTT
cdr3_aa: CASSTPGQGARGGNSPLHF
d_call: TRBD1
clone_size: -
j_call: TRBJ1-6
v_call: TRBV28
cdr3_length: 19

cdr3_nt: TGCGCCAGCAGCCGGGACAGGGGAGGCAATCAGCCCCAGCATTTT
cdr3_aa: CASSRDRGGNQPQHF
d_call: TRBD1
clone_size: -
j_call: TRBJ1-5
v_call: TRBV4-1
cdr3_length: 15

cdr3_nt: TGTGCCAGCAGTGATTTTTCGCTCGGAGGGGAGGAGACCCAGTACTTC
cdr3_aa: CASSDFSLGGEETQYF
d_call: -
clone_size: -
j_call: TRBJ2-5
v_call: TRBV27
cdr3_length: 16

cdr3_nt: TGTGCCAGCAGCGGAGGGGGCTTCGAGCAGTACTTC
cdr3_aa: CASSGGGFEQYF
d_call: -
clone_size: -
j_call: TRBJ2-7
v_call: TRBV5-6
cdr3_length: 12

cdr3_nt: TGTGCCAGCAACAGGGCCCTAAACAACTATGGCTACACCTTC
cdr3_aa: CASNRALNNYGYTF
d_call: -
clone_size: -
j_call: TRBJ1-2
v_call: TRBV6-5
cdr3_length: 14

cdr3_nt: TGTGCCAGTAGCTCAACTGTGGGCTACACCTTC
cdr3_aa: CASSSTVGYTF
d_call: -
clone_size: -
j_call: TRBJ1-2
v_call: TRBV19
cdr3_length: 11

cdr3_nt: TGTGCCAGCAGCGTAAAGGGGGATAGGAACACTGAAGCTTTCTTT
cdr3_aa: CASSVKGDRNTEAFF
d_call: -
clone_size: -
j_call: TRBJ1-1
v_call: TRBV9
cdr3_length: 15

cdr3_nt: TGTGCCAGCAGCGTGAATCGCGGGGGGCACACCGGGGAGCTGTTTTTT
cdr3_aa: CASSVNRGGHTGELFF
d_call: TRBD2
clone_size: -
j_call: TRBJ2-2
v_call: TRBV7-3
cdr3_length: 16

cdr3_nt: TGTGCCAGCAGTCCCAACAACAGGGTCGAGCAGTACTTC
cdr3_aa: CASSPNNRVEQYF
d_call: -
clone_size: -
j_call: TRBJ2-7
v_call: TRBV28
cdr3_length: 13

cdr3_nt: TGTGCCAGCAGTTTATACGGACAGGGGGCGGCAGGATATGGCTACACCTTC
cdr3_aa: CASSLYGQGAAGYGYTF
d_call: TRBD1
clone_size: -
j_call: TRBJ1-2
v_call: TRBV27
cdr3_length: 17

cdr3_nt: TGTGCCATCAGTGAGCCGGGGACTAGCGGCGACAATGAGCAGTTCTTC
cdr3_aa: CAISEPGTSGDNEQFF
d_call: TRBD2
clone_size: -
j_call: TRBJ2-1
v_call: TRBV10-3
cdr3_length: 16

cdr3_nt: TGCGCCAGCAGCCAGGATACTAGGGATAATACGCAGTATTTT
cdr3_aa: CASSQDTRDNTQYF
d_call: -
clone_size: -
j_call: TRBJ2-3
v_call: TRBV4-1
cdr3_length: 14

cdr3_nt: TGCAGCGTTAAAAGGGGTAACACTGAAGCTTTCTTT
cdr3_aa: CSVKRGNTEAFF
d_call: -
clone_size: -
j_call: TRBJ1-1
v_call: TRBV29-1
cdr3_length: 12

cdr3_nt: TGTGCCAGCAGTTTAGGGGACATCACCTACGAGCAGTACTTC
cdr3_aa: CASSLGDITYEQYF
d_call: -
clone_size: once
j_call: TRBJ2-7
v_call: TRBV28
cdr3_length: 14

cdr3_nt: TGTGCCAGCAGCAATTTGGCTAGCGGGGGCACGGATACGCAGTATTTT
cdr3_aa: CASSNLASGGTDTQYF
d_call: -
clone_size: -
j_call: TRBJ2-3
v_call: TRBV21-1
cdr3_length: 16

cdr3_nt: TGTGCCAGCAGCCAGGGAGGGGAAGCTGGGGCCAACGTCCTGACTTTC
cdr3_aa: CASSQGGEAGANVLTF
d_call: TRBD2
clone_size: -
j_call: TRBJ2-6
v_call: TRBV4-2
cdr3_length: 16

cdr3_nt: TGTGCCAGCTCACCAAGTCAGGGGGTCGGCTCCTACGAGCAGTACTTC
cdr3_aa: CASSPSQGVGSYEQYF
d_call: TRBD1
clone_size: -
j_call: TRBJ2-7
v_call: TRBV18
cdr3_length: 16

cdr3_nt: TGTGCCAGCAGTTACTTAGGCGGAGATACGCAGTATTTT
cdr3_aa: CASSYLGGDTQYF
d_call: -
clone_size: -
j_call: TRBJ2-3
v_call: TRBV6-5
cdr3_length: 13

cdr3_nt: TGTGCCAGCAGCGCCCCCGGGGACAGGGTAGATCAAGAGACCCAGTACTTC
cdr3_aa: CASSAPGDRVDQETQYF
d_call: TRBD1
clone_size: -
j_call: TRBJ2-5
v_call: TRBV2
cdr3_length: 17

cdr3_nt: TGTGCCAGCAAGGGAGGGTCCGCTGGCAATCAGCCCCAGCATTTT
cdr3_aa: CASKGGSAGNQPQHF
d_call: -
clone_size: -
j_call: TRBJ1-5
v_call: TRBV6-6
cdr3_length: 15

cdr3_nt: TGCAGTGCTCGGGACAGGGTCTTC
cdr3_aa: CSARDRVF
d_call: TRBD1
clone_size: -
j_call: TRBJ2-7
v_call: TRBV20-1
cdr3_length: 8

cdr3_nt: TGCGCCAGCAGCCACTTGATCCAGGCGCATGAGCAGTTCTTC
cdr3_aa: CASSHLIQAHEQFF
d_call: -
clone_size: -
j_call: TRBJ2-1
v_call: TRBV4-1
cdr3_length: 14

cdr3_nt: TGTGCCAGCAGGCCACCGGATGGCTACACCTTC
cdr3_aa: CASRPPDGYTF
d_call: -
clone_size: few
j_call: TRBJ1-2
v_call: TRBV7-9
cdr3_length: 11

cdr3_nt: TGTGCCAGCAGTGCGCGACCAGAGGCCTACGAGCAGTACTTC
cdr3_aa: CASSARPEAYEQYF
d_call: -
clone_size: -
j_call: TRBJ2-7
v_call: TRBV6-6
cdr3_length: 14

cdr3_nt: TGCGCCAGCAGCTTCGGGATCAACACCGGGGAGCTGTTTTTT
cdr3_aa: CASSFGINTGELFF
d_call: -
clone_size: -
j_call: TRBJ2-2
v_call: TRBV5-1
cdr3_length: 14

cdr3_nt: TGTGCCAGTCAACCGGGACTAGCTTTCACCGGGGAGCTGTTTTTT
cdr3_aa: CASQPGLAFTGELFF
d_call: TRBD2
clone_size: -
j_call: TRBJ2-2
v_call: TRBV2
cdr3_length: 15

cdr3_nt: TGTGCCAACCTGCACTTAGGGGGGGTCAGCTCCTACGAGCAGTACTTC
cdr3_aa: CANLHLGGVSSYEQYF
d_call: -
clone_size: -
j_call: TRBJ2-7
v_call: TRBV7-9
cdr3_length: 16

cdr3_nt: TGTGCCAGCACCCCCCCGGGGGGGCCTAGCACAGATACGCAGTATTTT
cdr3_aa: CASTPPGGPSTDTQYF
d_call: TRBD2
clone_size: -
j_call: TRBJ2-3
v_call: TRBV28
cdr3_length: 16

cdr3_nt: TGTGCCAGTTACACAGGGGGAGCGAACACTGAAGCTTTCTTT
cdr3_aa: CASYTGGANTEAFF
d_call: TRBD1
clone_size: once
j_call: TRBJ1-1
v_call: TRBV19
cdr3_length: 14

cdr3_nt: TGTGCCAGCAGTTTAGGACACAGGGTCCGTTCCTACGAGCAGTACTTC
cdr3_aa: CASSLGHRVRSYEQYF
d_call: -
clone_size: -
j_call: TRBJ2-7
v_call: TRBV28
cdr3_length: 16

cdr3_nt: TGTGCCAGCAGCTTGAGCAGGGCCTCTTATCTGTACGAGCAGTACTTC
cdr3_aa: CASSLSRASYLYEQYF
d_call: -
clone_size: -
j_call: TRBJ2-7
v_call: TRBV5-6
cdr3_length: 16

cdr3_nt: TGCGCCAGCAGCTTGGAGGGGAGGGCTAATGAAAAACTGTTTTTT
cdr3_aa: CASSLEGRANEKLFF
d_call: -
clone_size: -
j_call: TRBJ1-4
v_call: TRBV5-1
cdr3_length: 15

cdr3_nt: TGTGCCTGGAGTCAGGTCGGGGGACAAGAGACCCAGTACTTC
cdr3_aa: CAWSQVGGQETQYF
d_call: -
clone_size: -
j_call: TRBJ2-5
v_call: TRBV30
cdr3_length: 14

cdr3_nt: TGTGCCAGCAGCGAGAGCACCGGGGAGCTGTTTTTT
cdr3_aa: CASSESTGELFF
d_call: -
clone_size: few
j_call: TRBJ2-2
v_call: TRBV9
cdr3_length: 12

cdr3_nt: TGTGCCAGCAGCGCGGGGGGGAGCACAGATACGCAGTATTTT
cdr3_aa: CASSAGGSTDTQYF
d_call: TRBD2
clone_size: -
j_call: TRBJ2-3
v_call: TRBV9
cdr3_length: 14

cdr3_nt: TGTGCTAGTGGTTTGACCGGCAGGCTTAACCAAGAGACCCAGTACTTC
cdr3_aa: CASGLTGRLNQETQYF
d_call: -
clone_size: -
j_call: TRBJ2-5
v_call: TRBV12-5
cdr3_length: 16

cdr3_nt: TGTGCCAGCAGCTTAGATCGAATAGCGGGGGGGTGGGAGGATACGCAGTATTTT
cdr3_aa: CASSLDRIAGGWEDTQYF
d_call: TRBD2
clone_size: -
j_call: TRBJ2-3
v_call: TRBV11-2
cdr3_length: 18